Presented here are 24 T cell receptor beta chains from one specimen sequenced in a study of blood T cell repertoires in COVID-19. The protocol was immunoSEQ multiplex PCR, while the TCRdb copy is restricted to in-frame clones and leaves out a portion. The profile covers roughly 110,000 clones, with approximately 85% appearing a single time and approximately 7.9% taken by the ten largest. The sample comprised peripheral blood. The source of these receptors is a man in his 70s with acute or convalescent COVID-19.

The chain employs TRBV18 and TRBJ2-3; D remains ambiguous. The CDR3 covers 13 residues. V lost 5 bases, J lost 0 bases, and 6 bases lay in between. In germline, CDR1 is KGHSH, CDR2 LQKENI. CDR3: CASSLVSTDTQYF. Here the CDR3 DNA reads TGTGCCAGCTCATTAGTTAGCACAGATACGCAGTATTTT.

The chain uses TRBV10-1 and TRBJ1-2, with a tentative D call TRBD1 (6 bases). From germline, CDR1 is WNHNN and CDR2 SYGVQD (reference sequence). The CDR3 loop spans 14 amino acids. V was shortened by 5 bases and J by 5 bases, with 15 bases between the two germline ends. DNA of the CDR3: TGCGCCAGCAGTCCTTCAGGACAGTCGTATGGCTACACCTTC. Translation gives CASSPSGQSYGYTF.

This chain joins TRBV5-1 and TRBJ2-3; TRBD2 aligns across 11 bases. Germline CDR1 and CDR2: SGHRS and YFSETQ. The CDR3 is 18 residues long. V lost 1 base, J lost 3 bases, and 10 bases stayed unmatched. The CDR3 DNA is TGCGCCAGCAGCTTGCTAGCGGGAGGTGTTTTTGGTACAGATACGCAGTATTTT. This translates into CASSLLAGGVFGTDTQYF. The full variable domain, rest sourced from reference TRBV5-1 and TRBJ2-3, is KAGVTQTPRYLIKTRGQQVTLSCSPISGHRSVSWYQQTPGQGLQFLFEYFSETQRNKGNFPGRFSGRQFSNSRSEMNVSTLELGDSALYLCASSLLAGGVFGTDTQYFGPGTRLTVL.

This clone occurred a few times. The chain joins TRBV30 to TRBJ2-7; weak D call: TRBD1 (6 bases). CDR1 and CDR2 (germline): GTSNPN, SVGIG (reference sequence). The V and J ends lost 8 bases and 5 bases respectively, with 16 bases between them. This CDR3 has 12 residues. The CDR3 sequence: CAGDRRANEQYF. CDR3 DNA sequence: TGTGCCGGTGACAGGCGAGCCAACGAGCAGTACTTC. Combining the CDR3 with reference TRBV30 and TRBJ2-7 gives the whole variable domain SQTIHQWPATLVQPVGSPLSLECTVEGTSNPNLYWYRQAAGRGLQLLFYSVGIGQISSEVPQNLSASRPQDRQFILSSKKLLLSDSGFYLCAGDRRANEQYFGPGTRLTVT.

The chain combines TRBV7-2 with TRBJ2-7; TRBD1 matches at 12 bases. CDR1 SGHTA and CDR2 FQGNSA come from the germline V gene. This CDR3 contains 16 residues. V shed 5 bases and J 3 bases; nucleotides not matched to a gene: 8. This CDR3 reads CASSPAGTGGHYEQYF. The CDR3 DNA follows: TGTGCCAGCAGCCCCGCCGGGACAGGGGGCCACTACGAGCAGTACTTC.

The V and J genes are TRBV9 and TRBJ1-3, with TRBD1 identical over 7 bases. The CDR3 has 16 residues. In germline, CDR1 is SGDLS, CDR2 YYNGEE. Trimming cost V 0 bases and J 0 bases; bases outside gene matches: 3. This chain's CDR3 is CASSVDSGGSGNTIYF. The CDR3 nucleotides read TGTGCCAGCAGCGTAGATTCAGGGGGCTCTGGAAACACCATATATTTT.

The V gene is TRBV24-1, the J gene TRBJ2-7; a weak D match, TRBD2 (5 bases). Germline CDR1 reads KGHDR; CDR2 reads SFDVKD. The V end was cut by 7 bases, the J end by 7 bases, with 13 bases between. The CDR3 is made up of 12 amino acids. CDR3 bases: TGTGCCACCAGCCAGATTTCGGGAGAGCAGTACTTC. Translation gives CATSQISGEQYF.

The chain links TRBV7-9 to TRBJ2-7; possibly TRBD2 for D (6 bases). This CDR3 has 15 amino acids. Germline V CDR1 and CDR2: SEHNR, FQNEAQ (reference sequence). The V and J ends lost 4 bases and 5 bases respectively, with 18 bases between them. CDR3: CASSSGKTSFHEQYF. The CDR3, as DNA: TGTGCCAGCAGCTCCGGAAAGACTAGTTTCCACGAGCAGTACTTC.

The J gene is TRBJ2-3, the V gene TRBV12-3 or TRBV12-4, with D possibly being TRBD2 (6 bases). This CDR3 comprises 13 residues. V dropped 2 bases and J dropped 6 bases, with 9 bases sitting between them. Here the CDR3 reads CASSLRAGDTQYF. The CDR3, as DNA: TGTGCCAGCAGTTTAAGGGCGGGGGATACGCAGTATTTT.

V usage is TRBV19 and J usage is TRBJ1-5, with TRBD1 as a possible D gene (6 bases). Trimming stripped 3 bases from V and 7 bases from J, with 13 bases between. CDR3 length: 14 amino acids. Germline CDR1 reads LNHDA; CDR2 reads SQIVND (reference sequence). The chain's CDR3 is CASSISRGKQPQHF. The DNA for the CDR3 is TGTGCCAGTAGTATCTCAAGGGGGAAGCAGCCCCAGCATTTT.

The gene calls are TRBV6-5 and TRBJ2-1; D is unresolved. Germline lookup yields CDR1 MNHEY and CDR2 SVGAGI. Between the trimmed V and J ends, which lost 0 bases and 0 bases, there was a span of 9 bases. CDR3 size: 16 residues. The DNA for the CDR3 is TGTGCCAGCAGTTACTCCTCGGGTAGCTCCTACAATGAGCAGTTCTTC. Encoded protein: CASSYSSGSSYNEQFF.

The chain is built from TRBV24-1 and TRBJ1-5; 9 nucleotides align to TRBD1. This CDR3 comprises 13 residues. The germline V gene has CDR1 KGHDR and CDR2 SFDVKD. After removal of 9 bases from V and 1 base from J, the junction contained 0 bases not matched to a gene. DNA of the CDR3: TGTGCCACCGGGACAGGGAGCAATCAGCCCCAGCATTTT. This sequence encodes CATGTGSNQPQHF.

The rearrangement joins TRBV6-5 to TRBJ1-1; D gene unclear. V lost 7 bases and J lost 0, with 6 bases in between. The germline V gene encodes CDR1 MNHEY and CDR2 SVGAGI. This CDR3 comprises 12 residues. The CDR3 nucleotides read TGTGCCAGCATCAGTATGAACACTGAAGCTTTCTTT. It translates to CASISMNTEAFF.

The sample holds one count of this clone. The chain employs TRBV2 and TRBJ2-3; D perhaps matches TRBD1 (7 bases). This CDR3 has 14 residues. The germline V and J ends were trimmed by 6 bases and 8 bases, with 18 bases remaining between them. CDR1 SNHLY and CDR2 FYNNEI come from the germline V gene. The CDR3 sequence is CASRGGTAPRTQYF. In nucleotides, the CDR3 is TGTGCCAGCAGAGGCGGGACAGCCCCGCGTACGCAGTATTTT.

The chain recombines TRBV10-3 with TRBJ2-3; 13 bases match TRBD2. Germline V CDR1 and CDR2: ENHRY, SYGVKD. With V trimmed by 9 bases and J by 2 bases, 5 bases remained unmatched. This CDR3 is 15 amino acids long. CDR3: CAISGTSGTTDTQYF. The DNA for the CDR3 is TGTGCCATTTCCGGGACTAGCGGGACCACAGATACGCAGTATTTT.

V usage is TRBV5-4 and J usage is TRBJ2-7, with a tentative D call TRBD1 (6 bases). The V end was cut by 3 bases, the J end by 0 bases, with 13 bases between. The length of the CDR3 is 15 residues. Germline CDR1 is SGHNT and CDR2 is YYREEE (reference sequence). CDR3 sequence: CASSYSGTNSYEQYF. CDR3 nucleotides: TGTGCCAGCAGCTACTCCGGGACAAACTCCTACGAGCAGTACTTC.

This clone came up once. The J gene is TRBJ1-6, the V gene TRBV2; 9 bases fit TRBD1. The CDR3 has 17 residues. Germline CDR1 reads SNHLY; CDR2 reads FYNNEI. The ends lost 5 bases at V and 9 bases at J; junction bases unmatched: 14. CDR3 DNA sequence: TGTGCCAGCAGTACAGCCGCCGGGACAGGGTATCGTTCACCCCTCCACTTT. Its protein product is CASSTAAGTGYRSPLHF.

This chain joins TRBV25-1 and TRBJ2-1, with D uncertain. CDR1 is MGHDK, CDR2 SYGVNS, per germline. There are 14 residues in the CDR3. Trimming stripped 6 bases from V and 1 base from J, with 10 bases between. The CDR3 nucleotides are TGTGCCAGCAGATCTTCAGGTTCCTACAATGAGCAGTTCTTC. Residues: CASRSSGSYNEQFF.

This chain links TRBV28 with TRBJ1-2; 7 nucleotides align to TRBD1. The germline V gene encodes CDR1 MDHEN and CDR2 SYDVKM. The CDR3 runs 15 residues. Unmatched junction bases numbered 3, after V lost 0 bases and J lost 2 bases. CDR3 sequence reads: CASSLWRTGNYGYTF. CDR3 in DNA: TGTGCCAGCAGTTTATGGAGGACAGGAAACTATGGCTACACCTTC.

The chain couples TRBV4-2 to TRBJ2-3, with TRBD2 matching over 12 bases. CDR1 LGHNA and CDR2 YNFKEQ come from the germline V gene. V lost 0 bases to trimming and J lost 12 bases; unmatched junction nucleotides: 4. The length of the CDR3 is 14 residues. CDR3 DNA: TGTGCCAGCAGCCAAGATAAACTAGCGGGAGGCCAGTATTTT. Protein product: CASSQDKLAGGQYF.

The chain has TRBV7-2 and TRBJ2-7; D possibly corresponds to TRBD2 (6 bases). In germline, CDR1 is SGHTA, CDR2 FQGNSA. CDR3 length equals 13 residues. V was shortened by 2 bases and J by 7 bases, with 12 bases between the two germline ends. CDR3 DNA: TGTGCCAGCAGCTTATTGCCCGGGGGAGAGCAGTACTTC. Encoded protein: CASSLLPGGEQYF.

In this sample, this clone turned up a few times. V and J are TRBV6-4 and TRBJ1-1; 7 nucleotides agree with TRBD1. This CDR3 has 15 residues. Germline loops: CDR1 MRHNA, CDR2 SNTAGT. V lost 6 bases to trimming and J lost 4 bases; unmatched junction nucleotides: 11. In DNA, the CDR3 is TGTGCCAGCAGGACAGGGCCCGGTCAAGGCACTGAAGCTTTCTTT. Protein product: CASRTGPGQGTEAFF.

CDR3 bases: TGCGCCAGCAGCCAACCCTTGCGGGGGAGCACAGATACGCAGTATTTT. The encoded protein is CASSQPLRGSTDTQYF. The chain uses TRBV4-1 and TRBJ2-3, with 7 bases fitting TRBD2. Per the germline V gene, CDR1 is MGHRA and CDR2 is YSYEKL. V trimming: 2 bases; J trimming: 0 bases; junction bases outside the gene matches: 5. The CDR3 consists of 16 residues.

V usage is TRBV3-1 (or the pseudogene TRBV3-2) and J usage is TRBJ1-4; the D is unclear. This CDR3 spans 16 amino acids. CDR1 and CDR2 from the germline V gene are LGHDT and YNNKEL (reference sequence). The V end lost 0 bases, the J end lost 0 bases, and 8 bases lay between the germline ends. CDR3 coding DNA: TGTGCCAGCAGCCAAGAGTTAGCAGCAACTAATGAAAAACTGTTTTTT. It codes for CASSQELAATNEKLFF.